This TCR beta chain was identified in a study of shared clonotypes between healthy human individuals. Study results and caveats: Sampling included only blood; tissue repertoires likely differ. Clonotype sharing among donors was expected to depend on sequencing depth.

Replicate PCRs were loaded with roughly 0.3 ug DNA from unsorted PBMC, about 30,000 T cell genomes. The repertoire was sequenced with immunoSEQ multiplex PCR; TCRdb's copy has only in-frame clones and lacks some. This table holds some 490,000 clones, approximately 78% found once. A word on this clone: Its antigen is as yet unknown. Other DNA sequences from this sample encode an identical CDR3 as well.

Study donors comprised healthy, HIV-negative adults devoid of recent acute infection or vaccination. V shed 2 bases and J shed 3 bases, with 5 bases lying between them. The CDR3 runs to 13 residues. Germline CDR1 MDHEN, CDR2 SYDVKM. Sequenced input: PBMCs. The chain is built from TRBV28 and TRBJ2-1; unclear D gene. The TCR comes from a woman in her forties in good health. Some clones in this sample may be carry-over from other donors' samples. CDR3 DNA sequence: TGTGCCAGCAGTTTAAGTAGCTACAATGAGCAGTTCTTC. Translation: CASSLSSYNEQFF.